This TCR beta chain was documented in a study of blood T cell repertoires in COVID-19. The CDR3 loop spans 16 amino acids. CDR1 is MNHEY, CDR2 SVGEGT, per germline. V was cut by 0 bases and J by 1 base, with 13 bases left in between. Libraries were prepared by immunoSEQ multiplex PCR; TCRdb keeps only in-frame clonotypes and omits some of them. The sample includes 100,000 to 150,000 clones, approximately 87% of them seen just once. This TCR was recovered from a man in his 70s with active COVID-19. The chain combines TRBV6-2 or TRBV6-3 with TRBJ2-7; D gene ambiguous. Sequenced material: peripheral blood. The chain's CDR3 is CASSYSLGSASYEQYF. The CDR3 region has the DNA TGTGCCAGCAGTTACTCGCTAGGTTCGGCGTCCTACGAGCAGTACTTC.